One and the same sample provided the 14 T cell receptor beta chains below, sequenced in a study of human T cells and chemical hapten exposure. Via MiXCR, TCRdb re-called the RACE reads, giving one row per CDR3 protein. The sample includes more than 85,000 distinct CDR3 sequences, less than 45% of them seen just once. Stated time point: patch test 3, about 24 weeks after DPC sensitization. Treatment specified: therapeutic diphenylcyclopropenone sensitization with weekly scalp DPC. The sample consisted of whole blood, taken in connection with sensitization to the hapten diphenylcyclopropenone (DPC). The receptors originated from a man between 35 and 55 years old with alopecia areata. Some clones in this sample may be carry-over from other donors' samples.

The CDR3 DNA reads TGTGCCACCAGTGAGGGACAGGGGTTCCCCGGGGAGCTGTTTTTT. Encoded protein: CATSEGQGFPGELFF. J is TRBJ2-2 and V is TRBV24-1; 10 bases agree with TRBD1. Unmatched junction bases numbered 4, after V lost 4 bases and J lost 6 bases. This CDR3 comprises 15 residues. CDR1 and CDR2 (germline): KGHDR, SFDVKD.

The chain recombines TRBV7-8 with TRBJ1-1; TRBD1 matches 7 bases. Trimming took 4 bases from V and 0 from J; bases not matched to a gene: 8. The CDR3 consists of 16 residues. The germline gives CDR1 SGHVS, CDR2 FQNEAQ. The DNA for the CDR3 is TGTGCCAGCAGCTCTCCGACAGGGAAGATGAACACTGAAGCTTTCTTT. Translating gives CASSSPTGKMNTEAFF.

The J gene is TRBJ2-3, the V gene TRBV7-2; 16 nucleotides line up with TRBD2. This CDR3 is 17 amino acids long. CDR1 and CDR2 (germline): SGHTA, FQGNSA. The trim removed 3 bases at V and 5 bases at J, leaving 5 bases unmatched. The CDR3 region is CASSLMGLAGGGDTQYF. The CDR3 bases are TGTGCCAGCAGCTTGATGGGACTAGCGGGAGGGGGAGATACGCAGTATTTT.

V and J are TRBV14 and TRBJ2-7; possibly TRBD1 or TRBD2 for D (6 bases each). The CDR3 is made up of 15 amino acids. CDR1 and CDR2 from the germline V gene are SGHDN and FVKESK. Between the trimmed V and J ends, which lost 3 bases and 7 bases, there was a span of 19 bases. The CDR3 loop reads CASSHLGGVYREQYF. The CDR3 DNA sequence: TGTGCCAGCAGCCACCTGGGGGGCGTCTATAGAGAGCAGTACTTC.

J is TRBJ2-3 and V is TRBV10-3, with D perhaps assigned TRBD1 or TRBD2 (6 bases each). The V end was cut by 2 bases, the J end by 1 base, with 19 bases between. The CDR3 contains 18 residues. Germline assignment: CDR1 ENHRY and CDR2 SYGVKD. In DNA, the CDR3 is TGTGCCATCAGTGAGGGGACATTAGCGGACCTCGGCACAGATACGCAGTATTTT. As protein: CAISEGTLADLGTDTQYF.

The V gene is TRBV9, the J gene TRBJ2-1; 7 bases line up with TRBD1. CDR1 is SGDLS and CDR2 is YYNGEE in the germline V gene. The CDR3 spans 12 residues. The trim removed 3 bases at V and 10 bases at J, leaving 4 bases unmatched. The CDR3 region has the DNA TGTGCCAGCAGCGCCCCAGGGGGAGAGCAGTTCTTC. Translation gives CASSAPGGEQFF.

A few counts support this clonotype. This rearrangement joins TRBV7-2 to TRBJ2-1; maybe TRBD1 (5 bases). From germline, CDR1 is SGHTA and CDR2 FQGNSA. This CDR3 has 14 amino acids. The ends were cut back, 5 bases at V and 5 bases at J, with 13 bases in the middle. Written as DNA, the CDR3 is TGTGCCAGCAGCCGTGGGTCAGGGAACAATGAGCAGTTCTTC. Its translation: CASSRGSGNNEQFF.

The table lists this clonotype with a few counts. The gene calls are TRBV6-2 or TRBV6-3 and TRBJ1-5, with 8 positions matching TRBD1. This CDR3 spans 14 amino acids. Germline CDR1 is MNHEY and CDR2 is SVGEGT. Trimming at V came to 6 bases and at J to 5 bases, leaving 6 bases not matched to a gene. CDR3 sequence: CASRPGQGDQPQHF. Here the CDR3 DNA reads TGTGCCAGCAGGCCAGGACAGGGAGATCAGCCCCAGCATTTT.

The chain's CDR3 is CASSLGRVETQYF. CDR3 DNA: TGTGCCAGCAGCCTAGGGAGGGTAGAGACCCAGTACTTC. The chain recombines TRBV28 with TRBJ2-5, with 7 bases identical to TRBD2. Germline loops: CDR1 MDHEN, CDR2 SYDVKM. The length of the CDR3 is 13 residues. V was clipped by 6 bases and J by 4 bases; unmatched bases: 5.

This chain connects TRBV6-1 to TRBJ1-1, with D unresolved. This CDR3 contains 14 residues. Germline CDR1 is MNHNS and CDR2 is SASEGT. Trimming removed 1 base at V and 0 bases at J, with 6 bases between. The DNA of the CDR3 is TGTGCCAGCAGTGAAGGCACACTGAACACTGAAGCTTTCTTT. Residues: CASSEGTLNTEAFF.

This clonotype occurred many times. V and J are TRBV20-1 and TRBJ2-3; 9 bases align to TRBD2. The junction had 3 bases not matched to a gene; V was cut back by 5 bases and J by 0 bases. CDR3 length: 14 amino acids. The germline V gene has CDR1 DFQATT and CDR2 SNEGSKA (reference sequence). The CDR3, as DNA: TGCAGTGCTTCTAGCGGGGCTAGCACAGATACGCAGTATTTT. As protein: CSASSGASTDTQYF.

This clonotype was seen a handful of times. The rearrangement links TRBV29-1 to TRBJ1-1, with unresolved D. The V and J ends lost 4 bases and 0 bases respectively, with 12 bases between them. The CDR3 has 14 residues. CDR1 is SQVTM, CDR2 ANQGSEA, per germline. CDR3 loop: CSVVKNVMNTEAFF. The CDR3 DNA follows: TGCAGCGTTGTAAAAAACGTGATGAACACTGAAGCTTTCTTT.

This clonotype was observed a few times. CDR3 amino acids: CAKLRGNNEQFF. DNA for the CDR3: TGTGCCAAGCTCAGGGGCAACAATGAGCAGTTCTTC. The chain couples TRBV2 to TRBJ2-1, with a tentative D call TRBD1 (6 bases). V lost 10 bases and J lost 5, with 12 bases in between. The CDR3 runs 12 residues. In germline, CDR1 is SNHLY, CDR2 FYNNEI.

The chain employs TRBV6-6 and TRBJ1-6; D is perhaps TRBD1 (5 bases). The ends were cut back, 8 bases at V and 4 bases at J, with 9 bases in the middle. From germline, CDR1 is MNHNY and CDR2 SVGAGI (reference sequence). This CDR3 has 13 amino acids. The CDR3 loop reads CASHRRYNSPLHF. CDR3 nucleotides: TGTGCCAGCCACAGGCGGTATAATTCACCCCTCCACTTT.